This TCR beta chain was captured by sequencing in a study of blood T cells in healthy people across ages. Alongside a J-beta primer mix, a sample-barcoded 5' primer served in a second PCR lasting about 7 to 12 cycles. TCRdb re-called the 5' RACE reads with MiXCR, one entry per CDR3 protein. The sample includes about 1 million distinct CDR3 sequences, about 23% of them seen just once. The CDR3 is made up of 14 amino acids. Trimming took off 3 bases at V and 9 bases at J, with 16 bases between the two ends. Germline V gene data show CDR1 as SGDLS and CDR2 as YYNGEE. These sequences were also reported in another study, on T cells of mothers and their children.

Sequences were obtained from blood. This sequence originates from a girl aged 2 to 9 in good health. The chain carries TRBV9 and TRBJ2-4; tentatively, D is TRBD2 (6 bases). The CDR3 DNA sequence: TGTGCCAGCAGCGCCCCGGAGGGACGGGGCATTCAGTACTTC. As protein: CASSAPEGRGIQYF.